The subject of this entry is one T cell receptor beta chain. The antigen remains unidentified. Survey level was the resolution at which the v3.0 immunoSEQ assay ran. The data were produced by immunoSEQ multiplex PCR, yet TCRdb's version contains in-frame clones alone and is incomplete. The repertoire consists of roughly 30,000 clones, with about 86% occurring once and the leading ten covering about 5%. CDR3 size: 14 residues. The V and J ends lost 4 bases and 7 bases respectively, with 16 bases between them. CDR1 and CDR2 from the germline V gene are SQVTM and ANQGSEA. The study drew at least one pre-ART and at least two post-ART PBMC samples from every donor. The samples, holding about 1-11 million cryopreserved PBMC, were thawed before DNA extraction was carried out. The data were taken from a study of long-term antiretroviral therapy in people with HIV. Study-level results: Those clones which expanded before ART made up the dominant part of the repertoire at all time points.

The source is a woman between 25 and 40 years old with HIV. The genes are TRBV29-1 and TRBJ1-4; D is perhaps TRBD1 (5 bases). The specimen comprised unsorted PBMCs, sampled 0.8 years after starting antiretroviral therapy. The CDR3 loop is CSVAQETVSEKLFF. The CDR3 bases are TGCAGCGTTGCACAGGAGACAGTGAGTGAAAAACTGTTTTTT.